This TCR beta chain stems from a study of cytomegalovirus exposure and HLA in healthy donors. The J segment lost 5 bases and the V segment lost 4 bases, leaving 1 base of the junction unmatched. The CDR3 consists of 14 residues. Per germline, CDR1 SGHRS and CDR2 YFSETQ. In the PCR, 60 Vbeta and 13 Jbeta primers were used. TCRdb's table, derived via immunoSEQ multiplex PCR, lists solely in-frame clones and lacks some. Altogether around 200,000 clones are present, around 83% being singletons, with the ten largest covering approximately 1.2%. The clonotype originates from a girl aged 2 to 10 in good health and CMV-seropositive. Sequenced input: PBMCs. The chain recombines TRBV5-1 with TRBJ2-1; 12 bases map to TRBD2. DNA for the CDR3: TGCGCCAGCAGCCTAGCGGGAGGGAACAATGAGCAGTTCTTC. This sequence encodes CASSLAGGNNEQFF.